This T cell receptor (beta chain) was recorded in a study of beta chain features in type 1 diabetes. General study points: PCR may have favored shorter templates equally in patients and controls.

The study reverse transcribed the entire isolated RNA, so it sequenced expressed TCRB transcripts. This table comes from immunoSEQ multiplex PCR, and its TCRdb copy is limited to in-frame clones, with some not included. The sample consists of about 450,000 clones, around 10% of them appearing once. A note on this clone: What it binds is unknown.

Deletions cut 3 bases from V and 4 bases from J, with 15 bases between. Per the germline V gene, CDR1 is MGHRA and CDR2 is YSYEKL. The length of the CDR3 is 15 residues. Sorting gave populations that all exceeded 98% purity. The sequence derives from a woman younger than 35 in good health. The sample was naive CD4+ T cells from blood. The chain uses TRBV4-1 and TRBJ1-2; possibly TRBD1 for D (5 bases). The CDR3 spells CASSQYEGRGYGYTF. CDR3 sequence (DNA): TGCGCCAGCAGCCAGTACGAGGGGCGAGGCTATGGCTACACCTTC.